This T cell receptor (beta chain) was observed in a study of follicular helper T cells after annual influenza vaccination. Study as a whole: After each seasonal flu vaccination, blood came on days 0, 7 and 28.

Measured with immunoSEQ multiplex PCR; TCRdb has only the in-frame clones, and not every one. The sample contains about 12,000 clones, approximately 80% of which appear only once. Findings of the study overall: ICOS-CD38- cTfh most often held earlier Day 7 ICOS+CD38+ clones.

Time point in this sample: 2015-2016 season, pre-vaccination. Subjects lived in the community and lacked influenza vaccine within the prior 6 months. On this clone: The antigen is unknown.

The ends were cut back, 7 bases at V and 4 bases at J, with 25 bases in the middle. Germline V gene data show CDR1 as SQVTM and CDR2 as ANQGSEA. This CDR3 has 16 amino acids. The TCR originated in an adult who received the influenza vaccine. V usage is TRBV29-1 and J usage is TRBJ1-2, with a possible D match to TRBD1 (6 bases). Sequenced here: CXCR5+ CD38- circulating T follicular helper cells from blood, sampled on the day of influenza vaccination. Subset in this sample: circulating Tfh, non-naive CD4+CXCR5+PD-1+ (ICOS+CD38+ or ICOS-CD38-). CDR3 in DNA: TGCAGCGCCATGGTGGGTTCGGGGGGCTTTTCCTATGGCTACACCTTC. Translation gives CSAMVGSGGFSYGYTF.